The 8 T cell receptor beta chains reported below all come from one sample, sequenced in a study of beta chain features in type 1 diabetes. Study outcomes and limitations: Shortening of TCRB CDR3s, moderate but significant, appeared in all four CD4+ subsets of Type 1 diabetes patients.

No antigen has been identified for these receptors. The authors reverse transcribed all of the isolated RNA, so sequencing captured expressed TCRB transcripts. TCRdb's table, derived via immunoSEQ multiplex PCR, lists solely in-frame clones and lacks some. The sample has about 360,000 clones, roughly 12% seen once. Sequencing input: naive CD4+ T cells from blood. Source of these receptors: a woman under 30 with type 1 diabetes.

A few counts support this clone. The V call is TRBV11-2, the J call TRBJ2-5; a weak D match, TRBD2 (6 bases). V was trimmed by 5 bases and J by 4 bases, leaving 14 bases between them. In germline, CDR1 is SGHAT, CDR2 FQNNGV. CDR3 length: 14 residues. CDR3: CASSPRLVAETQYF. The CDR3 region has the DNA TGTGCCAGCAGCCCGAGACTAGTCGCAGAGACCCAGTACTTC.

This chain joins TRBV5-1 and TRBJ2-1; 10 bases map to TRBD2. The CDR3 loop spans 17 amino acids. V dropped 0 bases and J dropped 1; count of bases not matched to a gene: 4. Per the germline V gene, CDR1 is SGHRS and CDR2 is YFSETQ. DNA of the CDR3: TGCGCCAGCAGCTTGGGGGCTAGCGGGAGTTCCTACAATGAGCAGTTCTTC. As protein: CASSLGASGSSYNEQFF.

This clone was seen a handful of times. V and J are TRBV30 and TRBJ2-1; D perhaps matches TRBD1 (5 bases). With 2 bases removed from V and 6 bases from J, the gap between germline ends came to 8 bases. Germline-derived CDR1 and CDR2 are GTSNPN and SVGIG (reference sequence). The length of the CDR3 is 12 residues. CDR3 in DNA: TGTGCCTGGAGTAAAGGGGCCAATGAGCAGTTCTTC. It codes for CAWSKGANEQFF.

The rearrangement links TRBV5-6 to TRBJ1-5; tentatively, D is TRBD1 (6 bases). The V end lost 4 bases, the J end lost 5 bases, and 13 bases lay between the germline ends. The CDR3 has 14 residues. Germline CDR1 is SGHDT and CDR2 is YYEEEE. This chain's CDR3 is CASSPTGSHQPQHF. The CDR3 nucleotides read TGTGCCAGCAGCCCCACAGGGTCGCATCAGCCCCAGCATTTT.

The chain has TRBV28 and TRBJ2-7, with 9 bases matching TRBD2. With V trimmed by 1 base and J by 2 bases, 3 bases remained unmatched. Germline V CDR1 and CDR2: MDHEN, SYDVKM. The CDR3 loop spans 15 amino acids. The CDR3 region is CASSLSGTSPYEQYF. Written as DNA, the CDR3 is TGTGCCAGCAGTTTATCCGGGACTAGCCCCTACGAGCAGTACTTC.

The rearrangement uses TRBV5-8 and TRBJ1-1, with D uncertain. V lost 3 bases, J lost 0 bases, and 12 bases lay in between. The germline gives CDR1 SGHTS, CDR2 YDEGEE. The CDR3 runs 15 residues. The CDR3 here is CASSSEAWMNTEAFF. CDR3 sequence (DNA): TGTGCCAGCAGCTCAGAAGCGTGGATGAACACTGAAGCTTTCTTT.

This clone showed up just a few times. The chain links TRBV7-9 to TRBJ2-5, with D possibly matching TRBD2 (5 bases). CDR1 is SEHNR and CDR2 is FQNEAQ in the germline V gene (reference sequence). The CDR3 consists of 17 residues. The V end was cut by 5 bases, the J end by 1 base, with 20 bases between. The chain's CDR3 is CASSPRTRVGFQETQYF. DNA for the CDR3: TGTGCCAGCAGCCCGAGAACTAGAGTCGGATTCCAAGAGACCCAGTACTTC.

The sample holds a few counts of this clone. This rearrangement joins TRBV5-5 to TRBJ2-1; possible D gene TRBD2, 5 bases. V lost 0 bases to trimming and J lost 13 bases, with 11 bases between them. The CDR3 length is 12 residues. Germline lookup yields CDR1 SGHKS and CDR2 YYEKEE (reference sequence). The CDR3 bases are TGTGCCAGCAGCTTGGGCCGGAGGCAACAGTTCTTC. It yields the protein CASSLGRRQQFF.